The clone carrying this T cell receptor (beta chain) is a singleton in its sample. This entry comes from a study of T cell responses to AZD1222 COVID-19 vaccine. Measured with immunoSEQ multiplex PCR; TCRdb has only the in-frame clones, and not every one. This sample has around 180,000 clones, with 88% found just once. The CDR3 is 16 residues long. Germline V lookup: CDR1 SGHRS, CDR2 YFSETQ. The ends were cut back, 0 bases at V and 8 bases at J, with 18 bases in the middle. The chain links TRBV5-1 to TRBJ2-1, with a tentative D call TRBD1 (6 bases). The sample consisted of peripheral blood, taken 28 days after the second AZD1222 dose. The sequence was collected from an adult who received the AZD1222 COVID-19 vaccine. This CDR3 reads CASSLAGNRAGDEQFF. CDR3 DNA: TGCGCCAGCAGCTTGGCCGGCAACAGGGCAGGGGATGAGCAGTTCTTC.